The 9 T cell receptor beta chains in this list originate from one sample, sequenced in a study of cytotoxic CD8 clonotypes in ibrutinib-treated CLL (dated by TCRdb to the early 2020s). Receptor amplification or capture employed the immunoSEQ multiplex PCR assay. TCRdb limited this immuneACCESS table to in-frame rearrangements with V and J called. A share of clones is missing; checked studies link under half to unresolved V genes, and the rest is unexplained. The sample contains fewer than 400,000 clones, roughly 71% of them found a single time. The ten top clones hold 6.3% of the sample. Sequencing was performed on PBMCs, taken after 36 months of ibrutinib treatment. The receptors stem from a human donor with chronic lymphocytic leukemia.

The chain has TRBV15 and TRBJ1-5; D remains ambiguous. The CDR3 contains 19 residues. Germline CDR1 and CDR2: LNHNV and YYDKDF (reference sequence). The V end lost 0 bases, the J end lost 2 bases, and 20 bases lay between the germline ends. The CDR3: CATSRDLGSFARGNQPQHF. The CDR3 DNA reads as TGTGCCACCAGCAGAGATTTGGGGAGTTTTGCGAGAGGCAATCAGCCCCAGCATTTT.

The chain uses TRBV7-8 and TRBJ2-7; no firm D call. Germline CDR1 reads SGHVS; CDR2 reads FQNEAQ. Trimming shortened V by 4 bases and J by 3 bases, and 16 bases separated the two germline ends. CDR3 length equals 15 residues. This chain's CDR3 is CASSSGRLKYYEQYF. DNA of the CDR3: TGTGCCAGCAGCTCCGGCAGACTTAAGTACTACGAGCAGTACTTC.

The chain recombines TRBV25-1 with TRBJ2-1, with D unresolved. V lost 2 bases and J 9 bases, leaving 14 bases between the germline ends. The CDR3 is made up of 14 amino acids. Germline V gives CDR1 MGHDK, CDR2 SYGVNS. The DNA of the CDR3 is TGTGCCAGCAGTGAACGGCCTCGGCGAGGTGAGCAGTTCTTC. It is translated as CASSERPRRGEQFF.

This clone was found a few times. J is TRBJ1-2 and V is TRBV6-1, with a possible D match to TRBD1 (6 bases). Germline V gives CDR1 MNHNS, CDR2 SASEGT. CDR3 length: 15 amino acids. V was cut by 3 bases and J by 4 bases, with 15 bases left in between. CDR3 in amino acids: CASSDAFQGIYGYTF. The CDR3 DNA follows: TGTGCCAGCAGTGATGCCTTCCAGGGGATCTATGGCTACACCTTC.

This clone has more than one count but fewer than ten. The chain uses TRBV6-4 and TRBJ1-5, with 7 bases aligning to TRBD1. CDR1 and CDR2 from the germline V gene are MRHNA and SNTAGT. J was trimmed by 7 bases and V by 6 bases; bases with no gene match: 6. This CDR3 region has 13 residues. The CDR3 region has the DNA TGTGCCAGCAGGTCGACAGGGTGGCAGCCCCAGCATTTT. Its translation: CASRSTGWQPQHF.

V and J are TRBV5-1 and TRBJ1-3, with a tentative D call TRBD1 (5 bases). The CDR3 has 14 amino acids. Trimming cost V 0 bases and J 4 bases, with 8 bases left between them. Germline CDR1 is SGHRS and CDR2 is YFSETQ. CDR3 amino acids: CASSLEGNGNTIYF. The CDR3, as DNA: TGCGCCAGCAGCTTGGAGGGGAACGGAAACACCATATATTTT.

The genes are TRBV4-1 and TRBJ2-2; TRBD1 agrees at 12 bases. Unmatched junction bases numbered 11, after V lost 3 bases and J lost 0 bases. CDR3 length equals 20 residues. Looked up from germline, CDR1 is MGHRA and CDR2 is YSYEKL. The chain's CDR3 is CASSHKPGQGAGANTGELFF. CDR3 nucleotides: TGCGCCAGCAGCCATAAACCGGGACAGGGGGCCGGAGCGAACACCGGGGAGCTGTTTTTT.

The rearrangement uses TRBV5-1 and TRBJ2-1; no reliable D call. Germline V CDR1 and CDR2: SGHRS, YFSETQ. The CDR3 length is 15 residues. Trimming shortened V by 0 bases and J by 3 bases, and 10 bases separated the two germline ends. CDR3 loop: CASSLGWADYNEQFF. The DNA of the CDR3 is TGCGCCAGCAGCTTGGGTTGGGCGGACTACAATGAGCAGTTCTTC.

The rearrangement uses TRBV5-1 and TRBJ2-1, with 9 positions matching TRBD1. V was clipped by 4 bases and J by 6 bases; unmatched bases: 8. The germline CDR1 and CDR2 sequences are SGHRS and YFSETQ. The CDR3 has 15 residues. The CDR3 loop reads CASSRGTGLSNEQFF. CDR3 bases: TGCGCCAGCAGCCGCGGGACAGGGCTATCCAATGAGCAGTTCTTC.